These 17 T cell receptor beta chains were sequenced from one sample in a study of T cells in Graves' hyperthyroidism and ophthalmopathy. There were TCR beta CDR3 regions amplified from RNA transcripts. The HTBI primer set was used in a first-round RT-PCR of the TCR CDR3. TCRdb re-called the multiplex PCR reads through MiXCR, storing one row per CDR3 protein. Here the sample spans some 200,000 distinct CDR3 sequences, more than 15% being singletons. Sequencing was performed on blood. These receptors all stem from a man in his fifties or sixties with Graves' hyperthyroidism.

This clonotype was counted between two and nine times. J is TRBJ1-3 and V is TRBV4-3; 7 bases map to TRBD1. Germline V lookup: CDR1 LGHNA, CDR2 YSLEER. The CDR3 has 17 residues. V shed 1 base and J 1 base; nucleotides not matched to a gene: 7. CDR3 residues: CASSQARTGASGNTIYF. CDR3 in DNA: TGCGCCAGCAGCCAAGCCCGTACAGGGGCGTCTGGAAACACCATATATTTT.

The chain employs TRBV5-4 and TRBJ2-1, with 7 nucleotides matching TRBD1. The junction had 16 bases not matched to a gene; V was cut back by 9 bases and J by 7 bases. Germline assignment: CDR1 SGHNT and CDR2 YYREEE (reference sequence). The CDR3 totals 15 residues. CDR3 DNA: TGTGCCACTAAACCGGGACAGACTGTAGTAAATGAGCAGTTCTTC. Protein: CATKPGQTVVNEQFF.

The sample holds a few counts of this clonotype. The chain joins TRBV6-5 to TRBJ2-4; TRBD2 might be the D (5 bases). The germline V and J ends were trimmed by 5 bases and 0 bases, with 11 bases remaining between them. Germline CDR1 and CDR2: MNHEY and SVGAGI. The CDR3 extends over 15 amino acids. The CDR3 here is CASSIRREAKNIQYF. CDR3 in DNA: TGTGCCAGCAGTATACGCCGGGAAGCCAAAAACATTCAGTACTTC.

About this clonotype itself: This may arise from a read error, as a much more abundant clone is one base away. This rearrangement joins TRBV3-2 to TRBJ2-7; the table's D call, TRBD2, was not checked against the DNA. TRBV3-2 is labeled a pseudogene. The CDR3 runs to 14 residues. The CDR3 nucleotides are TGTGCCAGCAGCCAAGGGAAGTCTAGCGATGAGCAGTACTTC. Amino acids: CASSQGKSSDEQYF.

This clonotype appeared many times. As DNA, the CDR3 is TGTGCCAGCAGCTTCGACGGGAGGGCAACCTACAATGAGCAGTTCTTC. It translates to CASSFDGRATYNEQFF. This rearrangement joins TRBV7-3 to TRBJ2-1, with TRBD2 identical over 8 bases. CDR1 is SGHTA and CDR2 is FQGTGA in the germline V gene. The junction had 6 bases not matched to a gene; V was cut back by 3 bases and J by 2 bases. The CDR3 contains 16 residues.

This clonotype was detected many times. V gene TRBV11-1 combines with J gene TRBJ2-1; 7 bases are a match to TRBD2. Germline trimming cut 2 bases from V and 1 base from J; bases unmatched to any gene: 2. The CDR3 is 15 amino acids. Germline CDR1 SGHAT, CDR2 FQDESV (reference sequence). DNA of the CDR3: TGTGCCAGCAGCTTACTTAGCGGGTCCTACAATGAGCAGTTCTTC. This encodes CASSLLSGSYNEQFF.

CDR3 residues: CASSGGSRDLNTEAFF. The CDR3 DNA follows: TGTGCCAGCAGTGGGGGGTCGAGAGACTTGAACACTGAAGCTTTCTTT. The rearrangement joins TRBV6-1 to TRBJ1-1, with D tentatively TRBD1 (5 bases). V shed 4 bases and J shed 0 bases, with 15 bases lying between them. This CDR3 comprises 16 residues. Germline-derived CDR1 and CDR2 are MNHNS and SASEGT.

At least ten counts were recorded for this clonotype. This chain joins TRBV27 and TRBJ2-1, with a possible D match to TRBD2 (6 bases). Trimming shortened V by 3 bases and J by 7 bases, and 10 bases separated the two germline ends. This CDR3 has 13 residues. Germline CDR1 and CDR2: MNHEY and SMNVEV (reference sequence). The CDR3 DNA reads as TGTGCCAGCAGTTTGAATGCGGGAAATGAGCAGTTCTTC. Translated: CASSLNAGNEQFF.

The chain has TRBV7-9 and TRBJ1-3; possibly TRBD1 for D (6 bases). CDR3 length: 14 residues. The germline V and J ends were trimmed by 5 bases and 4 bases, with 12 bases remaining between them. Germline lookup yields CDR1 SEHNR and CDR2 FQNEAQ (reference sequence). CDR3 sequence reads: CASSQGGGGNTIYF. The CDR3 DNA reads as TGTGCCAGCAGCCAAGGCGGGGGCGGAAACACCATATATTTT.

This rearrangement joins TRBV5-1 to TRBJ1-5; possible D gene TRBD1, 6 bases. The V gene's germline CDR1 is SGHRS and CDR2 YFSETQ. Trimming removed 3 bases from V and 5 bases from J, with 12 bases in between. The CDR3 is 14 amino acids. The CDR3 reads CASSSGDGDQPQHF. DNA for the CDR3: TGCGCCAGCAGCTCAGGGGACGGAGATCAGCCCCAGCATTTT.

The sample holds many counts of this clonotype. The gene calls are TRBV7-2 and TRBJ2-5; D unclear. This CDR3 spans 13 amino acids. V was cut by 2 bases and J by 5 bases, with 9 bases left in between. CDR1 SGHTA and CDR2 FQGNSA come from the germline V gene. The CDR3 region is CASSLSAAETQYF. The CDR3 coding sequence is TGTGCCAGCAGCTTAAGCGCGGCGGAGACCCAGTACTTC.

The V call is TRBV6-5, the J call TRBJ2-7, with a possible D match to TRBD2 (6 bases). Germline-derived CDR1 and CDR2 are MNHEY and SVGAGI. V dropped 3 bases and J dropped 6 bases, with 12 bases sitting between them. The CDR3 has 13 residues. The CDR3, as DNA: TGTGCCAGCAGTTATGTCGGGAGCCCCGAGCAGTACTTC. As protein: CASSYVGSPEQYF.

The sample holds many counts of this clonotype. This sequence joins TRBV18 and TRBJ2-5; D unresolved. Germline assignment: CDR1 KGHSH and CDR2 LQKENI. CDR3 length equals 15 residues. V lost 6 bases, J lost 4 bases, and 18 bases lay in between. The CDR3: CASSPGPDVRETQYF. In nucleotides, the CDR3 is TGTGCCAGCTCCCCCGGACCGGACGTCAGAGAGACCCAGTACTTC.

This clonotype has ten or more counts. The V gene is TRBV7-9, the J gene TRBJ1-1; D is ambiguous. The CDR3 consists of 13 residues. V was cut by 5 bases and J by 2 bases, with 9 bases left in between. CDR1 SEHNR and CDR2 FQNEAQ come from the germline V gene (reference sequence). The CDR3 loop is CASSDVLNTEAFF. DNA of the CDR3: TGTGCCAGCAGCGACGTCCTCAACACTGAAGCTTTCTTT.

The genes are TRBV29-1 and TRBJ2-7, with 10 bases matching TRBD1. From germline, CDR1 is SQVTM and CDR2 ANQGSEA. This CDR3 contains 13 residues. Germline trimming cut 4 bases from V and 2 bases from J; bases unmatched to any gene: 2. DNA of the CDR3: TGCAGCGTTGCAGGGACAGGGGCCTACGAGCAGTACTTC. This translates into CSVAGTGAYEQYF.

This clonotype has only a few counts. In DNA, the CDR3 is TGCGCCAGCAGCCAAGAGGTTCAAATAGCGGGATTATACGAGCAGTACTTC. Amino acids: CASSQEVQIAGLYEQYF. The rearrangement uses TRBV4-1 and TRBJ2-7, with 8 bases aligning to TRBD2. This CDR3 has 17 amino acids. Germline assignment: CDR1 MGHRA and CDR2 YSYEKL. V dropped 0 bases and J dropped 4; count of bases not matched to a gene: 11.

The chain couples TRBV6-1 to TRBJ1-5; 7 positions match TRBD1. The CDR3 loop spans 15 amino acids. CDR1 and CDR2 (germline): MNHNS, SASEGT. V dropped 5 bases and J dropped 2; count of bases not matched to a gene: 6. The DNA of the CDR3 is TGTGCCAGCAGTCCTTACAGGGGCGGCAATCAGCCCCAGCATTTT. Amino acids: CASSPYRGGNQPQHF.